This T cell receptor beta chain was sequenced in a study of control samples from healthy donors and cancer patients. Profiled with immunoSEQ multiplex PCR; TCRdb holds only in-frame clones, not every one. This sample yields roughly 180,000 clones, of which 94% are seen a single time; 1.1% to 1.5% belongs to the top ten. Germline V gene data show CDR1 as SGHRS and CDR2 as YFSETQ. This CDR3 has 15 residues. The ends were cut back, 2 bases at V and 0 bases at J, with 9 bases in the middle. Sequences were obtained from blood. The chain employs TRBV5-1 and TRBJ2-4, with D possibly TRBD2 on 6 matching bases. The receptor's source is a woman between 18 and 30 years old in good health. This CDR3 is CASSFGGIAKNIQYF. CDR3 coding DNA: TGCGCCAGCAGCTTCGGCGGGATAGCCAAAAACATTCAGTACTTC.